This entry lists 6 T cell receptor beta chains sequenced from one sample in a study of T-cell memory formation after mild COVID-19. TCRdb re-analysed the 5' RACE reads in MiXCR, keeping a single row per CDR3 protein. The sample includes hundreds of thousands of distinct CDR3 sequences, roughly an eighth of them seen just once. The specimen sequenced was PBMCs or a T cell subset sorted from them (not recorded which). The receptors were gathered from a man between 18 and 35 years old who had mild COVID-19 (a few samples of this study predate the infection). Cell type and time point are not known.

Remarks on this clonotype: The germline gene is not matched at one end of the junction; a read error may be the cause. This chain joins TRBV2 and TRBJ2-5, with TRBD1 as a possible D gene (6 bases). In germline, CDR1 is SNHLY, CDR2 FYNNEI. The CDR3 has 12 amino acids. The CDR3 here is CASTGLQETQYF. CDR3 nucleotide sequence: TGTGCAAGCACAGGGTTACAAGAGACCCAGTACTTC.

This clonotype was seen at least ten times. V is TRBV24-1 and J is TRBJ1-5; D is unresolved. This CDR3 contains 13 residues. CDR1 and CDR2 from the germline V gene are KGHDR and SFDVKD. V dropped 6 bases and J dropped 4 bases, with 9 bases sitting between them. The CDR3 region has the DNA TGTGCCACCAGTCGCCGGGAGAATCAGCCCCAGCATTTT. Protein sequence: CATSRRENQPQHF.

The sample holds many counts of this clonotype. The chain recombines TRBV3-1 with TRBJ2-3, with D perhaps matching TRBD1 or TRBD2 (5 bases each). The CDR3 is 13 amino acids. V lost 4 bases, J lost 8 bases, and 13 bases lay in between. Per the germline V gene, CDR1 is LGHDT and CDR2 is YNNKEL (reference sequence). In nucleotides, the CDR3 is TGTGCCAGCAGCCTACCCGGGACGGGTACGCAGTATTTT. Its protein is CASSLPGTGTQYF.

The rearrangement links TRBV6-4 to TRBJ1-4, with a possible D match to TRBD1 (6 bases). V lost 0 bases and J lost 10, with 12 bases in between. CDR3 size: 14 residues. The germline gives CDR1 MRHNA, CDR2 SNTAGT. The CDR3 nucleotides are TGTGCCAGCAGTGACTCGAGGGGGGGCGGAAAACTGTTTTTT. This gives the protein CASSDSRGGGKLFF.

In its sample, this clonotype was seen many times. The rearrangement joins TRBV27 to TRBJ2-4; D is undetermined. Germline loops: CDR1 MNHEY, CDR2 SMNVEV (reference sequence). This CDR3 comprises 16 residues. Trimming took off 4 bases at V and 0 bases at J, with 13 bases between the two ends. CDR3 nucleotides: TGTGCCAGCAGTTCCCTAATTAAGGTAGCCAAAAACATTCAGTACTTC. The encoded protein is CASSSLIKVAKNIQYF.

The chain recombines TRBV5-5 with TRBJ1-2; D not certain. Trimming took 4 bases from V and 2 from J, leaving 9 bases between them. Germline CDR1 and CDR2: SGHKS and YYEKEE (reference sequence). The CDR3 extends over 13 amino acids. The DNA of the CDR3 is TGTGCCAGCAGCCGGGATTTCAACTATGGCTACACCTTC. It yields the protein CASSRDFNYGYTF. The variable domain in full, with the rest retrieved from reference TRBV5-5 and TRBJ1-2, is DAGVTQSPTHLIKTRGQQVTLRCSPISGHKSVSWYQQVLGQGPQFIFQYYEKEERGRGNFPDRFSARQFPNYSSELNVNALLLGDSALYLCASSRDFNYGYTFGSGTRLTVV.